This TCR beta chain was sequenced in a study of blood T cell repertoires in COVID-19 (dated by TCRdb to about 2020). With respect to the entire study: Samples covering the acute and convalescent phases of COVID-19 were provided by collaborators in the United States, Italy and Spain. Samples were obtained from the ongoing ImmuneRACE study (first 160 participants) and from 1,254 subjects provided by 6 global collaborators. The prospective study material was composed of cDNA or gDNA derived from T cells, B-cell-depleted T cells, or PBMCs. A de-identified subject ID, COVID-19 status, age in years and sex were almost always included in the sample metadata. Deeply sampled blood TCRbeta repertoires from subjects exposed to, actively infected with, or recovered from COVID-19 were included in the dataset. The repertoires were released in a freely available public database intended as a resource for research on the immune response to SARS-CoV-2. Where available, HLA class I and class II types were taken from metadata supplied by the sample provider and were not determined by assay-based typing. What the authors observed across the whole study: Clinical and demographic metadata were provided uncurated, with the amount varying by source and participant.

TCRbeta CDR3 regions were amplified from genomic DNA using the immunoSEQ Assay, a bias-controlled multiplex PCR. The authors' pipeline ran thus. Nucleated cell counts per sample were estimated from amplification of reference gene primers within the assay. Sequence reads were collapsed and filtered to measure the absolute abundance of every unique TCRbeta CDR3 rearrangement. For each sample, productive Simpson clonality was calculated as the square root of Simpson's diversity index over productive rearrangements. TCRdb holds this immuneACCESS table with in-frame rearrangements only. Some clones are missing; in checked studies, unresolved V genes explain under half, and the rest has no known cause. D and trimming come from the DNA, and the V and J calls and clone size come from that table. Within this sample are under 400,000 clones, with approximately 90% of them counted one time only. The ten largest clones add up to 3% to 4.5% of the sample.

In Seattle, one collaborating source enrolled patients while the infection was active and tracked those patients longitudinally over the course of disease. Whole blood was collected in K2EDTA tubes by collaborating institutions according to the institutions' own protocols. For TCRbeta analysis, collaborator samples were shipped as frozen whole blood, as isolated PBMCs, or as DNA extracted from either sample type. V and J lose 0 bases and 2 bases, and a span of 8 bases separates them. The CDR3 sequence holds 14 residues, the cysteine and phenylalanine included. This entry keeps only the CDR3 DNA: 42 bases, framed from base 1. CDR1 SGHNT and CDR2 YYREEE are derived from the germline V gene (reference sequence). Of note for this clone: There is no known antigen for this receptor. Per-base qualities were not stored, and no clone one base away is much larger.

The chain uses TRBV5-4 and TRBJ2-5, and TRBD1 may be the D gene, going by 6 matching bases. Sample: peripheral blood. The sequence was collected from a woman aged 60-75 years with COVID-19, enrolled during active disease. The sequenced DNA is TGTGCCAGCAGCTTGGCTAGGGGGCAAGAGACCCAGTACTTC. It codes for CASSLARGQETQYF.